This T cell receptor (beta chain) was profiled in a study of T cell responses to AZD1222 COVID-19 vaccine. Study-wide findings and caveats: Rises in breadth and depth of Spike-specific TCRs came after two AZD1222 doses.

The repertoire was sequenced with immunoSEQ multiplex PCR; TCRdb's copy has only in-frame clones and lacks some. Of more than 150,000 clones detected, approximately 94% appear once; the ten largest clones hold 1.6%. With respect to this clone: Its antigen remains unidentified.

This clonotype was obtained from an adult who received the AZD1222 COVID-19 vaccine. This material consisted of peripheral blood, taken 28 days after the second AZD1222 dose.

The CDR3 sequence: CASGSRSTGYGYTF. The CDR3 DNA reads as TGTGCTAGTGGCTCGCGATCGACAGGGTATGGCTACACCTTC. V is TRBV12-5 and J is TRBJ1-2, with 7 nucleotides matching TRBD1. J was trimmed by 5 bases and V by 6 bases; bases with no gene match: 9. Germline V gene sequence: CDR1 LGHNT, CDR2 FRNRAP. This CDR3 contains 14 residues.